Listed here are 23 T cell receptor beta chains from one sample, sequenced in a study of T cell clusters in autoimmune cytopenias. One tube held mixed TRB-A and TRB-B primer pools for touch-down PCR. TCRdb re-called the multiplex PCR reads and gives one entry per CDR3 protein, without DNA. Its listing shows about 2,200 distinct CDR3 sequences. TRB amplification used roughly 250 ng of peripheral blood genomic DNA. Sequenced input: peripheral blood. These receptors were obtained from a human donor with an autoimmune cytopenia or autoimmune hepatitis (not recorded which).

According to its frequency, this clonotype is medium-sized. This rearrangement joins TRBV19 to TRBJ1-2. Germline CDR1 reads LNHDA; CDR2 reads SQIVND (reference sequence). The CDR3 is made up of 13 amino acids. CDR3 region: CASSIRREYGYTF.

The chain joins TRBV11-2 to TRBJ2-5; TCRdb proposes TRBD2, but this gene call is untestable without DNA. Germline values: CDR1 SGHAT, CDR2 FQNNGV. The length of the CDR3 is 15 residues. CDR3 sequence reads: CASSRSSTRTETQYF.

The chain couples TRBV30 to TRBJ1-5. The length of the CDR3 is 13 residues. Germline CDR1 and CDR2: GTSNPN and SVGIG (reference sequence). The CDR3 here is CAWSNGENQPQHF. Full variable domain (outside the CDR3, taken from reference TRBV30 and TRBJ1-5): SQTIHQWPATLVQPVGSPLSLECTVEGTSNPNLYWYRQAAGRGLQLLFYSVGIGQISSEVPQNLSASRPQDRQFILSSKKLLLSDSGFYLCAWSNGENQPQHFGDGTRLSIL.

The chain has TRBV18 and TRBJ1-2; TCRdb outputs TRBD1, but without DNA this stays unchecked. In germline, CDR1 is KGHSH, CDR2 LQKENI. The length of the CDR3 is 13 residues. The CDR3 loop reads CASSPPGAYGYTF.

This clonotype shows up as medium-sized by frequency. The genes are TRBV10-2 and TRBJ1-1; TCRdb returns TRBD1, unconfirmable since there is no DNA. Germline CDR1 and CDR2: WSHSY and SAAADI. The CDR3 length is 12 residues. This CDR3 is CASRAGDTEAFF.

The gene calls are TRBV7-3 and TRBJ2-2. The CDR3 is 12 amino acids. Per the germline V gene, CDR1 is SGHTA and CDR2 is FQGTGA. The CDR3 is CASSIYTGELFF.

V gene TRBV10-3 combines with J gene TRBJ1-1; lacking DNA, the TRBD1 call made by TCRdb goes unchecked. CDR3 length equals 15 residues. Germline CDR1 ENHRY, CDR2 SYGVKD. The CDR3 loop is CAISEGAGGNTEAFF.

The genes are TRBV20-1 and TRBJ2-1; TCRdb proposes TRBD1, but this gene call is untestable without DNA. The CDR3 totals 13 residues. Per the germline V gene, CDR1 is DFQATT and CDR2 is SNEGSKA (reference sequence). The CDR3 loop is CSGNGNRNNEQFF.

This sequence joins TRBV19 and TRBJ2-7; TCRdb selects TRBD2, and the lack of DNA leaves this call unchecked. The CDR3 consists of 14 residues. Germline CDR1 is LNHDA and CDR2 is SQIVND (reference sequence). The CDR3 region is CASTQVAGVYEQYF.

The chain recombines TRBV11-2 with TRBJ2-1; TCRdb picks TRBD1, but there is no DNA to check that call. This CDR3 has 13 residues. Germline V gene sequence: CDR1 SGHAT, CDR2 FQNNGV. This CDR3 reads CASSVGDEREQYF. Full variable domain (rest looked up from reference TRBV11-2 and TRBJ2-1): EAGVAQSPRYKIIEKRQSVAFWCNPISGHATLYWYQQILGQGPKLLIQFQNNGVVDDSQLPKDRFSAERLKGVDSTLKIQPAKLEDSAVYLCASSVGDEREQYFGPGTRLTVL.

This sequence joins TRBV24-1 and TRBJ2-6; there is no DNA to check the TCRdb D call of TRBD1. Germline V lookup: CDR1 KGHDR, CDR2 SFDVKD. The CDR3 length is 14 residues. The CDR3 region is CATSDVADRSVLTF.

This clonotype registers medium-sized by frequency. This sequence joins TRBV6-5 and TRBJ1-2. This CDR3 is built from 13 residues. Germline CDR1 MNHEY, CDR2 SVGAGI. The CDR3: CASSLRTNYGYTF.

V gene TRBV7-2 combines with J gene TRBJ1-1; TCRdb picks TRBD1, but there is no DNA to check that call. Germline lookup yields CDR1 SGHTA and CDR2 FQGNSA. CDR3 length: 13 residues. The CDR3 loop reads CASIPPGSTEAFF.

This chain's CDR3 is CASSYSPFSAGGNNEQFF. The chain employs TRBV6-5 and TRBJ2-1; TCRdb names TRBD2, which stays unverified in the absence of DNA. This CDR3 comprises 18 residues. The germline V gene has CDR1 MNHEY and CDR2 SVGAGI.

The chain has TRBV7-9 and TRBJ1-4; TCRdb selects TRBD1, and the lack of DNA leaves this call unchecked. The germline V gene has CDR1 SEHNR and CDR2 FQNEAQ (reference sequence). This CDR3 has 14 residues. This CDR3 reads CASSLGQGPEKLFF.

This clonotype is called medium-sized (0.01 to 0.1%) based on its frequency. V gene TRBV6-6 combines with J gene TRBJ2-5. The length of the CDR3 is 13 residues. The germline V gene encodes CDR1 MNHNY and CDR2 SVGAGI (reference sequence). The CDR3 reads CASSSVADGTQYF.

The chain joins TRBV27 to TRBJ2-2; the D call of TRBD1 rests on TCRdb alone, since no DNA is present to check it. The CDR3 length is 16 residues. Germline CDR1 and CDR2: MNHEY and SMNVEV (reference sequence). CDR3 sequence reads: CASSKADRVGTGELFF.

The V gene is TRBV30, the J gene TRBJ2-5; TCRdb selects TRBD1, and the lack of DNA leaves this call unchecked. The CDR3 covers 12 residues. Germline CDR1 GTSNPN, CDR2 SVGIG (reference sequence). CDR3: CAWSRQQETQYF.

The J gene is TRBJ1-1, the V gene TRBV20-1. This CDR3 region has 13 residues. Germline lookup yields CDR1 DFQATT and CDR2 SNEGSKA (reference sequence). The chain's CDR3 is CSARETGRTEAFF.

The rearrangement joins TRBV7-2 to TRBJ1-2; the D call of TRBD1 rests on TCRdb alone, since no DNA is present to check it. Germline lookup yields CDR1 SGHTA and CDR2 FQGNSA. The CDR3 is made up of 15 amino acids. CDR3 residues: CASSPQGRTNYGYTF.

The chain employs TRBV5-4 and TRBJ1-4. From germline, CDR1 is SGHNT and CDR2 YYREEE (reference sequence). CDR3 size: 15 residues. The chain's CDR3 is CASGSGGSRGEKLFF.

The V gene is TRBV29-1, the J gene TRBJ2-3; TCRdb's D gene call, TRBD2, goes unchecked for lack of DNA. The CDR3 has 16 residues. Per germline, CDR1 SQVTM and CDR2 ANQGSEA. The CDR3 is CSVGTSGPISTDTQYF.

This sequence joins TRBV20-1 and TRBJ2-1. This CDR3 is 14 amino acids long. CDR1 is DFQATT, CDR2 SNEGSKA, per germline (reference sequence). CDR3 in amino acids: CSARDGSSYNEQFF.